The rows below give T cell receptor beta chains drawn from one sample of a study of cytomegalovirus exposure and HLA in healthy donors. Some clones are missing from TCRdb's copy, which holds only in-frame ones; the method was immunoSEQ multiplex PCR. The sample holds 180,000 or so clones, 82% seen once. Material for sequencing was PBMCs. The receptor set was obtained from a man in his forties or fifties in good health and CMV-seronegative. Both conserved end residues are trimmed from each CDR3. Fields, in order: V gene, clone size, J gene, CDR3 protein. Size values are once, few and many counts, or a class for expanded clones, and some rows have none.

TRBV5-6,NA,TRBJ2-3,ASSSTSGTSTDTQY
TRBV5-1,NA,TRBJ2-1,ASSFGLASGGSYNEQF
TRBV5-4,NA,TRBJ2-2,ASSLGSRGRTGELF
TRBV29-1,NA,TRBJ2-3,SVTQYRGSTDTQY
TRBV2,once,TRBJ1-2,ASSERDTSNYGYT
TRBV5-4,NA,TRBJ1-1,ASSSAGQGNAF
TRBV2,NA,TRBJ2-2,ASNAGRANTGELF
TRBV7-2,NA,TRBJ1-6,ASSVDRARSPLH
TRBV29-1,NA,TRBJ2-1,SGLLFGNEQF
TRBV19,NA,TRBJ1-2,ASSIVDQGRGYT
TRBV7-8,NA,TRBJ2-3,ASSSRTGNTDTQY
TRBV5-1,NA,TRBJ2-1,ASSLSGVNNEQF
TRBV2,NA,TRBJ2-7,ASSVAGVEQY
TRBV7-8,NA,TRBJ2-3,ASSLVSGGRTDTQY
TRBV14,NA,TRBJ1-1,ASSQGWKLANTEAF
TRBV6-1,NA,TRBJ2-7,ASSETYATGNEQY
TRBV6-5,NA,TRBJ2-7,ASSSRTVSYEQY
TRBV5-6,once,TRBJ2-1,ASSVFEREPPF
TRBV28,NA,TRBJ1-2,ASSRSGGSYGYT
TRBV6-5,NA,TRBJ1-2,ASSPDRGSKDGYT
TRBV11-3,once,TRBJ2-7,ASSSPGGYEQY
TRBV5-8,NA,TRBJ1-1,ASSRDRVTEAF
TRBV7-8,NA,TRBJ1-3,ASSLALSSSGNTIY
TRBV4-2,NA,TRBJ2-1,ASSQGTSLAENEQF
TRBV5-4,NA,TRBJ2-3,ASRPSAGSSTDTQY
TRBV5-1,NA,TRBJ2-1,ASSPPRTSGGTNEQF
TRBV28,NA,TRBJ2-7,ASRGTSGSIHEQY
TRBV29-1,NA,TRBJ2-1,SVGLAGDNEQF